This T cell receptor beta chain was identified during a study of blood T cell repertoires in COVID-19. The table came from immunoSEQ multiplex PCR; TCRdb's copy has only in-frame clones and leaves some out. The repertoire holds 250,000 to 400,000 clones, with roughly 86% as singletons. CDR3 length: 13 residues. The V end was cut by 9 bases, the J end by 5 bases, with 16 bases between. From germline, CDR1 is SGHTA and CDR2 FQGNSA. The chain has TRBV7-2 and TRBJ1-1; D may be TRBD1 (6 bases). The sequenced material came from PBMCs or T cells enriched from blood (not recorded which). This receptor was taken from a woman in her twenties or thirties who had recovered from COVID-19. The CDR3 DNA reads as TGTGCCAGGGTCACAGGGTTGAGGACTGAAGCTTTCTTT. Translating gives CARVTGLRTEAFF.